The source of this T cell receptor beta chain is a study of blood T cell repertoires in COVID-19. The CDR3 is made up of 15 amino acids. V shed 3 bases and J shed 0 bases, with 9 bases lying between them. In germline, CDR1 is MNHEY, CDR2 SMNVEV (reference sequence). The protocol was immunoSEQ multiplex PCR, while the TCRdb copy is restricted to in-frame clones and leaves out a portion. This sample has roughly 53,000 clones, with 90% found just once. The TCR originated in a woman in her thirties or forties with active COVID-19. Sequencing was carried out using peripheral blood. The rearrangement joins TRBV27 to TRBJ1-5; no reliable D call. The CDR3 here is CASSFERNSNQPQHF. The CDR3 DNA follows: TGTGCCAGCAGTTTTGAGCGGAATAGCAATCAGCCCCAGCATTTT.